The 20 T cell receptor beta chains given below trace back to one sample, sequenced in a study of low-dose radiotherapy and immunotherapy resistance in tumors. Regarding time point: after trial treatment. Specified treatment: LDRT plus nivolumab, ipilimumab, low-dose cyclophosphamide and aspirin (RACIN trial). First-strand cDNA used TRAV- and TRBV-specific primers, covering alpha and beta chains. Over approximately 20 PCR cycles, TCRs were amplified from a constant-region primer and V-primer adapter. MiXCR, applied by TCRdb to the reads, yields one record per CDR3 protein. The sample contains about 84,000 distinct CDR3 sequences, around 17% of which appear only once. The source was PBMCs, collected after low-dose radiotherapy plus immunotherapy. All receptors derive from a male donor with prostate cancer.

In this sample, this clonotype turned up many times. The chain links TRBV7-2 to TRBJ2-7; D unresolved. CDR3 length equals 13 residues. Trimming took off 1 base at V and 2 bases at J, with 6 bases between the two ends. Germline V gives CDR1 SGHTA, CDR2 FQGNSA. The CDR3 here is CASSLVEAYEQYF. As DNA, the CDR3 is TGTGCCAGCAGCTTAGTTGAGGCCTACGAGCAGTACTTC.

The chain couples TRBV28 to TRBJ1-2, with 7 bases aligning to TRBD1. This CDR3 comprises 13 residues. Germline V gene sequence: CDR1 MDHEN, CDR2 SYDVKM. V lost 7 bases, J lost 3 bases, and 5 bases stayed unmatched. DNA of the CDR3: TGTGCCAGCACCCTAGGGGGCTACTATGGCTACACCTTC. It specifies CASTLGGYYGYTF.

CDR3 nucleotide sequence: TGTGCCAGCAGCCCGGGACTAGCGGGAGGTACCTACGAGCAGTACTTC. Translating gives CASSPGLAGGTYEQYF. This chain uses TRBV7-2 with TRBJ2-7; 15 nucleotides agree with TRBD2. The CDR3 is 16 residues long. The junction had 4 bases not matched to a gene; V was cut back by 5 bases and J by 2 bases. Germline V CDR1 and CDR2: SGHTA, FQGNSA. Based on the CDR3 plus reference TRBV7-2 and TRBJ2-7, the full variable domain is GAGVSQSPSNKVTEKGKDVELRCDPISGHTALYWYRQSLGQGLEFLIYFQGNSAPDKSGLPSDRFSAERTGGSVSTLTIQRTQQEDSAVYLCASSPGLAGGTYEQYFGPGTRLTVT.

This clonotype was picked up many times. The rearrangement joins TRBV4-2 to TRBJ2-1; 10 bases match TRBD2. V was clipped by 4 bases and J by 4 bases; unmatched bases: 7. CDR1 is LGHNA, CDR2 YNFKEQ, per germline. The CDR3 totals 16 residues. The CDR3 DNA reads TGTGCCAGCAGCCGCCAAACTAGCGGGGCTTACAATGAGCAGTTCTTC. It specifies CASSRQTSGAYNEQFF.

As for this clonotype: At one boundary the junction diverges from the germline segment, which might be a read error. The genes are TRBV19 and TRBJ1-5; 7 nucleotides line up with TRBD1. The CDR3 totals 16 residues. Germline V gene sequence: CDR1 LNHDA, CDR2 SQIVND (reference sequence). Here the CDR3 reads CASSIDTGQSNQPRHF. The CDR3 DNA is TGTGCCAGTAGTATAGATACGGGACAGAGCAATCAGCCCCGGCATTTT.

The V gene is TRBV6-2 or TRBV6-3, the J gene TRBJ1-1; D gene uncertain. CDR1 and CDR2 from the germline V gene are MNHEY and SVGEGT. Trimming removed 5 bases from V and 0 bases from J, with 16 bases in between. The CDR3 has 16 amino acids. The CDR3 protein is CASSEARRAVNTEAFF. As DNA, the CDR3 is TGTGCCAGCAGTGAAGCGCGTAGGGCCGTGAACACTGAAGCTTTCTTT.

Ten or more counts support this clonotype. The chain carries TRBV28 and TRBJ1-5; D unresolved. CDR1 and CDR2 (germline): MDHEN, SYDVKM. The length of the CDR3 is 14 residues. The ends were cut back, 3 bases at V and 6 bases at J, with 12 bases in the middle. The CDR3 sequence is CASSFVIKGQPQHF. CDR3 nucleotides: TGTGCCAGCAGTTTCGTAATCAAAGGTCAGCCCCAGCATTTT.

There are many counts of this clonotype. The gene calls are TRBV2 and TRBJ2-2; D not resolved. The CDR3 length is 12 residues. Trimming took 8 bases from V and 4 from J, leaving 8 bases between them. Germline-derived CDR1 and CDR2 are SNHLY and FYNNEI. The CDR3 is CASRIGTGELFF. The DNA of the CDR3 is TGTGCCAGCCGGATCGGCACCGGGGAGCTGTTTTTT.

This clonotype was recorded a few times. The chain has TRBV4-3 and TRBJ1-3; D remains unclear. This CDR3 region has 14 residues. Germline V CDR1 and CDR2: LGHNA, YSLEER. Trimming stripped 4 bases from V and 0 bases from J, with 7 bases between. CDR3 sequence: CASSPGNSGNTIYF. The DNA of the CDR3 is TGCGCCAGCAGCCCGGGGAACTCTGGAAACACCATATATTTT.

This clonotype was found a few times. This likely reflects a read error, since a far larger clone is one base away. This chain connects TRBV28 to TRBJ2-5, with D possibly TRBD2 on 7 matching bases. The CDR3 contains 14 residues. Trimming pared 6 bases from V and 11 bases from J, leaving 22 bases between. Germline V lookup: CDR1 MDHEN, CDR2 SYDVKM. CDR3 region: CASRGGQGSNEQYF. The CDR3 nucleotides are TGTGCCAGCAGGGGGGGGCAGGGGAGTAATGAGCAGTACTTC.

This clonotype showed up many times. The V gene is TRBV19, the J gene TRBJ2-3; D is undetermined. Trimming shortened V by 1 base and J by 2 bases, and 10 bases separated the two germline ends. Germline lookup yields CDR1 LNHDA and CDR2 SQIVND (reference sequence). There are 15 residues in the CDR3. The CDR3 protein is CASSIVHGSTDTQYF. The CDR3 DNA reads as TGTGCCAGTAGTATAGTGCACGGATCCACAGATACGCAGTATTTT.

About this clonotype itself: A far larger clone is one nucleotide away, so this likely arose from a read error. The chain has TRBV6-6 and TRBJ2-1; D remains unclear. Trimming took 2 bases from V and 1 from J, leaving 12 bases between them. This CDR3 is 16 amino acids long. Germline V CDR1 and CDR2: MNHNY, SVGAGI (reference sequence). CDR3 DNA sequence: TGTGCCAGCAGTTACATACGTACGTCTTCCTACAATGAGCAGTTCTTC. Translation: CASSYIRTSSYNEQFF.

Comment on this clonotype: A read error is likely here: a far larger clone is one base away. The gene calls are TRBV5-3 and TRBJ1-3, with 8 bases aligning to TRBD1. TRBV5-3 is annotated as an ORF whose role is uncertain. The CDR3 spans 16 residues. CDR3 in DNA: TGTGCCAGCAGCAGAGGACAGGGAGCCTCTGTAAACACCATATATTTT. The encoded protein is CASSRGQGASVNTIYF.

This clonotype was detected ten times or more. The chain couples TRBV2 to TRBJ1-3; a weak D match, TRBD1 (5 bases). Trimming took 6 bases from V and 2 from J, leaving 14 bases between them. Germline-derived CDR1 and CDR2 are SNHLY and FYNNEI. The CDR3 totals 15 residues. The CDR3 DNA sequence: TGTGCCAGCAGCAAACAGGCCCCAGCTGGAAACACCATATATTTT. This codes for CASSKQAPAGNTIYF.

In this sample, this clonotype turned up many times. The DNA of the CDR3 is TGTGCCAGTAGCGCGACAGGGCAAGCCACAGATACGCAGTATTTT. This encodes CASSATGQATDTQYF. The chain employs TRBV19 and TRBJ2-3, with TRBD1 matching over 7 bases. CDR3 size: 15 residues. J lost 2 bases, V lost 6 bases, and 8 bases had no gene match. The germline CDR1 and CDR2 sequences are LNHDA and SQIVND (reference sequence).

This clonotype has just one count. With only one base between it and a far larger clone, this is likely a read error. DNA of the CDR3: TGTGCCACCCTCAACTGGGCTAGCGGGAACAATGAGCAGTACTTC. Its protein is CATLNWASGNNEQYF. The chain has TRBV10-3 and TRBJ2-7; 9 positions agree with TRBD2. The CDR3 sequence is 15 residues long. CDR1 is ENHRY, CDR2 SYGVKD, per germline. J lost 7 bases, V lost 10 bases, and 17 bases had no gene match.

This clonotype showed up many times. The rearrangement joins TRBV6-2 or TRBV6-3 to TRBJ2-1; unclear D gene. The CDR3 has 15 amino acids. Trimming cost V 0 bases and J 1 base, with 7 bases left between them. The germline V gene has CDR1 MNHEY and CDR2 SVGEGT. The CDR3 nucleotides are TGTGCCAGCAGTTACTCGAGGTCTTCCTACAATGAGCAGTTCTTC. Translated, it gives CASSYSRSSYNEQFF.

This clonotype was observed at least ten times. This chain uses TRBV15 with TRBJ2-7; TRBD2 matches 9 bases. Germline V gene data show CDR1 as LNHNV and CDR2 as YYDKDF (reference sequence). The CDR3 is 16 amino acids. After removal of 1 base from V and 3 bases from J, the junction contained 7 bases not matched to a gene. The CDR3 reads CATSRGGAGGGYEQYF. For the CDR3, the DNA is TGTGCCACCAGCAGAGGCGGAGCGGGAGGCGGCTACGAGCAGTACTTC. The whole variable domain, filled in from reference TRBV15 and TRBJ2-7, reads DAMVIQNPRYQVTQFGKPVTLSCSQTLNHNVMYWYQQKSSQAPKLLFHYYDKDFNNEADTPDNFQSRRPNTSFCFLDIRSPGLGDTAMYLCATSRGGAGGGYEQYFGPGTRLTVT.

In this sample, this clonotype turned up many times. The J gene is TRBJ2-6, the V gene TRBV27, with 9 bases lining up with TRBD1. The CDR3 covers 18 residues. Per germline, CDR1 MNHEY and CDR2 SMNVEV (reference sequence). V was clipped by 4 bases and J by 3 bases; unmatched bases: 10. For the CDR3, the DNA is TGTGCCAGCAGTTACGGGACAGGGTCATCATATGGGGCCAACGTCCTGACTTTC. Its translation: CASSYGTGSSYGANVLTF.

This clonotype was found many times. This chain links TRBV3-1 with TRBJ2-7; possibly TRBD1 for D (6 bases). The CDR3 is 14 residues long. In germline, CDR1 is LGHDT, CDR2 YNNKEL (reference sequence). Trimming stripped 4 bases from V and 2 bases from J, with 12 bases between. Written as DNA, the CDR3 is TGTGCCAGCAGCCCAGGACAGCTAACCTACGAGCAGTACTTC. It codes for CASSPGQLTYEQYF.